A single T cell receptor beta chain is shown here with its context. Its target is not known. The data were taken from a study of cytomegalovirus exposure and HLA in healthy donors. Generated by immunoSEQ multiplex PCR, the TCRdb table keeps only in-frame clones and is missing some. This table has 200,000 to 250,000 clones, roughly 83% appearing once. These donors were members of the approximately 110-subject validation cohort, a group separate from the approximately 670-subject first cohort. Study conclusions and caveats: Cytomegalovirus status, reportedly, was diagnosed with high specificity and sensitivity by the classifier.

V lost 6 bases and J lost 6; bases outside the gene matches: 2. CDR3 length: 13 residues. Germline loops: CDR1 MNHEY, CDR2 SVGAGI. The origin of this receptor is a woman between 18 and 29 years old in good health and CMV-seronegative. The chain recombines TRBV6-5 with TRBJ1-5, with TRBD1 identical over 10 bases. Sequencing used PBMCs. CDR3 nucleotides: TGTGCCAGCAGCCGGGACAGGGGTCAGCCCCAGCATTTT. This sequence encodes CASSRDRGQPQHF.